This entry lists 20 T cell receptor beta chains sequenced from one sample in a study of CD8 T cells in Susac syndrome. RNA, at about 0.45 to 1 ug, was reverse transcribed with random hexamers. One entry per CDR3 protein results from TCRdb running MiXCR on the immunoSEQ multiplex PCR reads. The table lists about 160,000 distinct CDR3 sequences, roughly 93% of them singletons, with approximately 0.14% in the top ten. The specimen was CD4+ T cells from PBMCs. The source is a human donor in good health.

This rearrangement joins TRBV5-1 to TRBJ2-5, with 7 bases fitting TRBD2. There are 16 residues in the CDR3. With 0 bases clipped from V and 2 bases from J, the junction kept 7 bases outside the gene matches. CDR1 and CDR2 (germline): SGHRS, YFSETQ. The CDR3, as DNA: TGCGCCAGCAGCTTGGGGTTGGCTAGCGGTCAAGAGACCCAGTACTTC. Protein product: CASSLGLASGQETQYF.

This chain joins TRBV29-1 and TRBJ1-5; 7 positions agree with TRBD1. This CDR3 is built from 14 residues. Losses at the gene ends were 6 bases for V and 5 bases for J; bases not matched to a gene: 10. CDR1 SQVTM and CDR2 ANQGSEA come from the germline V gene. CDR3 bases: TGCAGCGTCCGATTCGGGACAGTGGATCAGCCCCAGCATTTT. Translating it yields CSVRFGTVDQPQHF.

The sample holds one count of this clonotype. The chain carries TRBV6-2 or TRBV6-3 and TRBJ2-3; D is undetermined. V gave up 0 bases and J gave up 0 bases, with 4 bases separating them. CDR3 length equals 14 residues. CDR1 MNHEY and CDR2 SVGEGT come from the germline V gene. For the CDR3, the DNA is TGTGCCAGCAGTTACTCCCTTAGCACAGATACGCAGTATTTT. Translated, it gives CASSYSLSTDTQYF.

The genes are TRBV29-1 and TRBJ2-3, with 12 nucleotides matching TRBD2. CDR1 is SQVTM and CDR2 is ANQGSEA in the germline V gene. The CDR3 spans 13 residues. Germline trimming cut 5 bases from V and 3 bases from J; bases unmatched to any gene: 0. This CDR3 reads CSVTSGGTDTQYF. CDR3 coding DNA: TGCAGCGTTACTAGCGGGGGGACAGATACGCAGTATTTT.

This chain joins TRBV20-1 and TRBJ2-3; 9 bases fit TRBD2. Trimming took 3 bases from V and 4 from J; bases not matched to a gene: 8. This CDR3 has 15 amino acids. Germline CDR1 and CDR2: DFQATT and SNEGSKA (reference sequence). CDR3 residues: CSASPAGGAADTQYF. In nucleotides, the CDR3 is TGCAGTGCTAGCCCAGCGGGGGGTGCGGCAGATACGCAGTATTTT.

The sample holds one count of this clonotype. The CDR3: CAISERKETQYF. As DNA, the CDR3 is TGTGCCATCAGTGAGAGGAAGGAGACCCAGTACTTC. J is TRBJ2-5 and V is TRBV10-3; no clear D gene. CDR1 and CDR2 from the germline V gene are ENHRY and SYGVKD. Trimming removed 2 bases from V and 5 bases from J, with 6 bases in between. The CDR3 is 12 residues long.

The chain links TRBV29-1 to TRBJ2-5; the D gene is possibly TRBD1 (6 bases). CDR1 is SQVTM and CDR2 is ANQGSEA in the germline V gene. The CDR3 has 14 residues. The ends were cut back, 4 bases at V and 2 bases at J, with 14 bases in the middle. The CDR3 DNA follows: TGCAGCGTTGGGCCCCCGACAGGTCAAGAGACCCAGTACTTC. Its protein product is CSVGPPTGQETQYF.

The chain employs TRBV28 and TRBJ2-7; 8 bases align to TRBD1. The CDR3 consists of 14 residues. Losses at the gene ends were 2 bases for V and 2 bases for J; bases not matched to a gene: 2. CDR1 is MDHEN and CDR2 is SYDVKM in the germline V gene. CDR3: CASSLTQGAYEQYF. For the CDR3, the DNA is TGTGCCAGCAGTTTAACACAGGGGGCCTACGAGCAGTACTTC.

The chain couples TRBV5-1 to TRBJ1-2; no clear D gene. Between the trimmed V and J ends, which lost 0 bases and 8 bases, there was a span of 8 bases. This CDR3 is built from 12 residues. Germline lookup yields CDR1 SGHRS and CDR2 YFSETQ. The CDR3 is CASSLAGEGYTF. CDR3 DNA: TGCGCCAGCAGCTTGGCCGGAGAAGGCTACACCTTC.

The rearrangement uses TRBV7-9 and TRBJ2-5; D gene ambiguous. Germline CDR1 SEHNR, CDR2 FQNEAQ (reference sequence). The CDR3 contains 11 residues. Trimming took off 6 bases at V and 4 bases at J, with 6 bases between the two ends. The CDR3 reads CASSPLETQYF. As DNA, the CDR3 is TGTGCCAGCAGTCCCCTAGAGACCCAGTACTTC.

The CDR3: CASSPLMSSNEQFF. In nucleotides, the CDR3 is TGTGCCAGCTCACCACTAATGAGCTCCAATGAGCAGTTCTTC. The chain carries TRBV18 and TRBJ2-1, with D unresolved. This CDR3 region has 14 residues. With 1 base removed from V and 6 bases from J, the gap between germline ends came to 10 bases. In germline, CDR1 is KGHSH, CDR2 LQKENI.

In its sample, this clonotype was seen a few times. J is TRBJ2-1 and V is TRBV5-1; D gene uncertain. This CDR3 is 13 amino acids long. Trimming pared 0 bases from V and 8 bases from J, leaving 9 bases between. Germline V gives CDR1 SGHRS, CDR2 YFSETQ. DNA for the CDR3: TGCGCCAGCAGCTTGGTACTGGACGATGAGCAGTTCTTC. Translating gives CASSLVLDDEQFF.

The chain links TRBV20-1 to TRBJ1-1; tentatively, D is TRBD1 (5 bases). Trimming removed 5 bases at V and 1 base at J, with 14 bases between. The CDR3 is 14 amino acids. Looked up from germline, CDR1 is DFQATT and CDR2 is SNEGSKA (reference sequence). The CDR3 sequence is CSAPRRGGNTEAFF. CDR3 coding DNA: TGCAGTGCTCCTCGGCGGGGGGGGAACACTGAAGCTTTCTTT.

The J gene is TRBJ2-5, the V gene TRBV3-1, with TRBD1 matching over 7 bases. The CDR3 contains 14 residues. The trim removed 4 bases at V and 7 bases at J, leaving 9 bases unmatched. Germline-derived CDR1 and CDR2 are LGHDT and YNNKEL (reference sequence). The CDR3 here is CASSLRTGVGTQYF. The CDR3 DNA follows: TGTGCCAGCAGCCTACGAACAGGGGTGGGGACCCAGTACTTC.

This clonotype was recorded once. V is TRBV18 and J is TRBJ2-7; D not certain. The CDR3 contains 13 residues. The V gene lost 0 bases and the J gene lost 3 bases, with 6 bases spanning the gap. Looked up from germline, CDR1 is KGHSH and CDR2 is LQKENI. In DNA form, the CDR3 reads TGTGCCAGCTCACCACCGACGGACTACGAGCAGTACTTC. As protein: CASSPPTDYEQYF.

This clonotype was counted only a few times. The chain is built from TRBV2 and TRBJ1-1; unclear D gene. V lost 4 bases to trimming and J lost 2 bases, with 8 bases between them. This CDR3 contains 13 residues. In germline, CDR1 is SNHLY, CDR2 FYNNEI. CDR3 sequence (DNA): TGTGCCAGCAGTGTTCAGGTAAACACTGAAGCTTTCTTT. The encoded protein is CASSVQVNTEAFF.

The CDR3 here is CSASASTDTQYF. The CDR3 nucleotides read TGCAGTGCTAGCGCTAGCACAGATACGCAGTATTTT. The gene calls are TRBV20-1 and TRBJ2-3; D not resolved. The CDR3 runs to 12 residues. Germline CDR1 reads DFQATT; CDR2 reads SNEGSKA (reference sequence). Trimming left V 3 bases short and J 0 bases short, with 4 bases between.

The rearrangement links TRBV12-3 or TRBV12-4 to TRBJ1-2, with D unclear. The CDR3 covers 14 residues. V was shortened by 5 bases and J by 7 bases, with 17 bases between the two germline ends. CDR3 DNA: TGTGCCAGCAGTAGGCTAGACCTCGGCCTTGGCTACACCTTC. The encoded protein is CASSRLDLGLGYTF.

The V gene is TRBV19, the J gene TRBJ1-5; D unresolved. This CDR3 region has 12 residues. With 0 bases removed from V and 10 bases from J, the gap between germline ends came to 7 bases. CDR1 LNHDA and CDR2 SQIVND come from the germline V gene (reference sequence). The CDR3 protein is CASSIDHRPQHF. CDR3 DNA: TGTGCCAGTAGTATAGACCACAGACCCCAGCATTTT.

This clonotype was recorded once. The chain is built from TRBV14 and TRBJ2-2; D not resolved. This CDR3 spans 13 amino acids. Germline CDR1 reads SGHDN; CDR2 reads FVKESK. V lost 6 bases to trimming and J lost 4 bases, with 9 bases between them. The CDR3 DNA sequence: TGTGCCAGCAGGCGACTGTCCACCGGGGAGCTGTTTTTT. Translating gives CASRRLSTGELFF.